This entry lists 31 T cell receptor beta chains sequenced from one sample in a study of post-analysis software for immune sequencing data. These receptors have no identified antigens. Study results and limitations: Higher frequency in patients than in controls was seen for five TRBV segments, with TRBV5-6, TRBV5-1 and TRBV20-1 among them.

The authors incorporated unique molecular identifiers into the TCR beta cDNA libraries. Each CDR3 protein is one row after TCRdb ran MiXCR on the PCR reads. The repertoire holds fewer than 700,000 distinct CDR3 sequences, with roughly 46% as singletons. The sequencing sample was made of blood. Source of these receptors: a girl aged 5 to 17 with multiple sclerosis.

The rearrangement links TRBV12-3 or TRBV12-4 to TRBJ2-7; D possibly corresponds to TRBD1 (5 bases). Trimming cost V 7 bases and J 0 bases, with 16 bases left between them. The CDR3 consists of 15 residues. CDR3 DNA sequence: TGTGCCAGCAATACCAGGGTCGCCGTCTCCTACGAGCAGTACTTC. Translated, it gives CASNTRVAVSYEQYF.

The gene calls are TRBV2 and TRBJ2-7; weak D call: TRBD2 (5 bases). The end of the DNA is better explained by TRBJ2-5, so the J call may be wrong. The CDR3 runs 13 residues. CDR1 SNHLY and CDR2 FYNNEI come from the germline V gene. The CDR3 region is CASSDLEGETQYF. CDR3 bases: TGTGCCAGCAGTGACCTTGAGGGAGAGACCCAGTACTTC.

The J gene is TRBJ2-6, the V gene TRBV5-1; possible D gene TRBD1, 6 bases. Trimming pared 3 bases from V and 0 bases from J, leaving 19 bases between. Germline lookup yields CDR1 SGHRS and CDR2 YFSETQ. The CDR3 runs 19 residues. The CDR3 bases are TGCGCCAGCAGCTGGGGGACCGGGACACTCAGCTCTGGGGCCAACGTCCTGACTTTC. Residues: CASSWGTGTLSSGANVLTF.

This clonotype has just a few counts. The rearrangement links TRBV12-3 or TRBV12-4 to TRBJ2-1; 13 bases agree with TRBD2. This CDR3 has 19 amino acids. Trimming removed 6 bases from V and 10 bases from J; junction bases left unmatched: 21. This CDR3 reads CASRKHRTSGSHGVPEQFF. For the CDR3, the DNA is TGTGCCAGCAGAAAACATCGGACTAGCGGGAGCCACGGGGTTCCCGAGCAGTTCTTC.

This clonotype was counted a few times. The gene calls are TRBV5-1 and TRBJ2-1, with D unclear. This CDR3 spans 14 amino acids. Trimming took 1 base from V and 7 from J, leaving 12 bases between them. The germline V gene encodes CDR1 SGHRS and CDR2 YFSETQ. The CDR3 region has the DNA TGCGCCAGCAGCTTGACAGTGTGGGTTAATGAGCAGTTCTTC. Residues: CASSLTVWVNEQFF.

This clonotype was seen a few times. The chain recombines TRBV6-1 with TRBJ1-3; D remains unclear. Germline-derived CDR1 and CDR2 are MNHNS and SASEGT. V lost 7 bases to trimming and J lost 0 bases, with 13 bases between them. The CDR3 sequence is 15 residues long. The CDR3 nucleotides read TGTGCCAGCACCTTAGAGGGCTCCTCTGGAAACACCATATATTTT. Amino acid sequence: CASTLEGSSGNTIYF.

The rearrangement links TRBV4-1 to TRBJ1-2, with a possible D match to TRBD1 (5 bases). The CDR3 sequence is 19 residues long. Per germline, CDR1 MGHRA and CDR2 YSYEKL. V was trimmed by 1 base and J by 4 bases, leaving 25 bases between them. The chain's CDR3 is CASSQGSISLTELFYGYTF. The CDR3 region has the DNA TGCGCCAGCAGCCAAGGATCTATTTCCCTGACAGAGCTATTCTATGGCTACACCTTC.

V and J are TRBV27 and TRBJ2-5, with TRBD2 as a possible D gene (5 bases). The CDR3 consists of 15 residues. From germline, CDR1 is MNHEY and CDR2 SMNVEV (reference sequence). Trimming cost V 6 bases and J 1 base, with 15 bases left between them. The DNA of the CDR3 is TGTGCCAGCAGCCGGGAAAAGAGGCGCCAAGAGACCCAGTACTTC. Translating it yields CASSREKRRQETQYF.

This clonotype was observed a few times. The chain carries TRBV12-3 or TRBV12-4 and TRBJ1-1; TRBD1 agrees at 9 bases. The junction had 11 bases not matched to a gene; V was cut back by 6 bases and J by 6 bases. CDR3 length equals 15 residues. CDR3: CASRRLDRGYPEAFF. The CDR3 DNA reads TGTGCCAGCAGGCGACTCGACAGGGGGTATCCTGAAGCTTTCTTT.

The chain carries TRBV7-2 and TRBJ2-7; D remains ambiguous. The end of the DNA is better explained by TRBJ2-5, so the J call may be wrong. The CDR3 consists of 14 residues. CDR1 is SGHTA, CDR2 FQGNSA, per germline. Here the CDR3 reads CASSPRWGWETQYF. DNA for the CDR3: TGTGCCAGCAGCCCTAGGTGGGGTTGGGAGACCCAGTACTTC.

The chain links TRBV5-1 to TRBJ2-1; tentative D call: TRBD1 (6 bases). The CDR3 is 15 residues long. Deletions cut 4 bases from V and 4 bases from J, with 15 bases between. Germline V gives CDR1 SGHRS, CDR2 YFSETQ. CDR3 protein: CASSTEGVRYNEQFF. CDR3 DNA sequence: TGCGCCAGCAGCACCGAGGGGGTTAGGTACAATGAGCAGTTCTTC.

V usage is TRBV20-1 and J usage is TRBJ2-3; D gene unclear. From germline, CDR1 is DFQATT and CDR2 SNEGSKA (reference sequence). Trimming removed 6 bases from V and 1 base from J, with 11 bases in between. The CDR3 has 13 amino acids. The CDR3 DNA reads TGCAGTGCAAAAGCCCCCGGCACAGATACGCAGTATTTT. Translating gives CSAKAPGTDTQYF.

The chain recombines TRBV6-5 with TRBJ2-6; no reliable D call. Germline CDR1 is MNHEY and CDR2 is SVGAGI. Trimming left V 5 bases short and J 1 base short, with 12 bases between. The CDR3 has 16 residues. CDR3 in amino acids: CASSPRRISGANVLTF. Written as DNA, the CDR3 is TGTGCCAGCAGTCCCCGACGGATATCTGGGGCCAACGTCCTGACTTTC.

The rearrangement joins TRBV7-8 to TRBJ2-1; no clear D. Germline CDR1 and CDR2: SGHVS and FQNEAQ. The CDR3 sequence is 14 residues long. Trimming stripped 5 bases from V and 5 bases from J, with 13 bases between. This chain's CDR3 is CASSPGNLDNEQFF. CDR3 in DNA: TGTGCCAGCAGCCCCGGAAACCTTGACAATGAGCAGTTCTTC.

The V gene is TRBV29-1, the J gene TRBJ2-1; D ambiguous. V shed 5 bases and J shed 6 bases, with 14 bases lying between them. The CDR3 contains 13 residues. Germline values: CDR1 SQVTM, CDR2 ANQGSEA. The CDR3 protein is CSVTATLGNEQFF. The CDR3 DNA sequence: TGCAGCGTTACAGCCACCCTGGGCAATGAGCAGTTCTTC.

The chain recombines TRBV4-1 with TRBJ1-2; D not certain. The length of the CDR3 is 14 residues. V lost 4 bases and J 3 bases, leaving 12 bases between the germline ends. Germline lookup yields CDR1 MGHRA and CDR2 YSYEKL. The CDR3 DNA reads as TGCGCCAGCAGCCGATGGGCGGCGGACTATGGCTACACCTTC. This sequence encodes CASSRWAADYGYTF.

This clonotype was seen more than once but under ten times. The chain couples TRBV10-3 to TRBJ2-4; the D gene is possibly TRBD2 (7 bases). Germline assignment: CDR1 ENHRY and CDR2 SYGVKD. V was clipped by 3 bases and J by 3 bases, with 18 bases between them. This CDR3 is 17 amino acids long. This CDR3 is CAISEPGKGGGKNIQYF. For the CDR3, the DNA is TGTGCCATCAGTGAACCGGGCAAGGGGGGGGGCAAAAACATTCAGTACTTC.

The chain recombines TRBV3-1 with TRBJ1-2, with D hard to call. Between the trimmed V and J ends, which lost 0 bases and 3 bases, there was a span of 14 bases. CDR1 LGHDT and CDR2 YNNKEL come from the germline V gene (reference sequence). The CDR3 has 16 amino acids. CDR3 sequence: CASSQDWRAWDYGYTF. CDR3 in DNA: TGTGCCAGCAGCCAAGATTGGAGGGCCTGGGACTATGGCTACACCTTC. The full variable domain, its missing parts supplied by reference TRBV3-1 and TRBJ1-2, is DTAVSQTPKYLVTQMGNDKSIKCEQNLGHDTMYWYKQDSKKFLKIMFSYNNKELIINETVPNRFSPKSPDKAHLNLHINSLELGDSAVYFCASSQDWRAWDYGYTFGSGTRLTVV.

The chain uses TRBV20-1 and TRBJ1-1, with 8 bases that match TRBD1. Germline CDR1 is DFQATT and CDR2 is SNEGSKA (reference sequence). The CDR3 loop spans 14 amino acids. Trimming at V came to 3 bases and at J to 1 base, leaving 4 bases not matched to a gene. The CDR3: CSASQGQGNTEAFF. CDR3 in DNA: TGCAGTGCTAGCCAAGGACAGGGGAACACTGAAGCTTTCTTT.

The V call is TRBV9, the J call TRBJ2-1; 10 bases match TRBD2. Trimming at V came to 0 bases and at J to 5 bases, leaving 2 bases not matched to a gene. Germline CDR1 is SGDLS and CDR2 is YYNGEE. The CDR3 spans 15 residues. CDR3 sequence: CASSVGLAGNNEQFF. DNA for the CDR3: TGTGCCAGCAGCGTAGGACTAGCGGGTAACAATGAGCAGTTCTTC.

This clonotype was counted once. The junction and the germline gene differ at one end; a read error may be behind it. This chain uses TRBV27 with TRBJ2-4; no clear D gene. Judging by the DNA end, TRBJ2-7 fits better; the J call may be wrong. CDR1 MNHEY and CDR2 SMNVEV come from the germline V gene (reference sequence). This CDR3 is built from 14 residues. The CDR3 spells CTSSYSPGRDEQYF. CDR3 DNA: TGTACCAGCAGTTATTCTCCCGGACGGGACGAGCAGTACTTC.

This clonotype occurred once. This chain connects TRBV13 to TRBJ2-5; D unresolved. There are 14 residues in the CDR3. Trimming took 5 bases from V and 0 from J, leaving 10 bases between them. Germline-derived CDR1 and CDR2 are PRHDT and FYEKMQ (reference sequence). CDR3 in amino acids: CASSPSQDQETQYF. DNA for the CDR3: TGTGCCAGCAGCCCCAGCCAGGACCAAGAGACCCAGTACTTC. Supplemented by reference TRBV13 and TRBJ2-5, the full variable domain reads AAGVIQSPRHLIKEKRETATLKCYPIPRHDTVYWYQQGPGQDPQFLISFYEKMQSDKGSIPDRFSAQQFSDYHSELNMSSLELGDSALYFCASSPSQDQETQYFGPGTRLLVL.

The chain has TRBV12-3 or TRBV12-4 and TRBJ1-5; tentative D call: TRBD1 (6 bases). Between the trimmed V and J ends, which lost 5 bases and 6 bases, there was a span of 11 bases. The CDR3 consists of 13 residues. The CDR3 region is CASSADRRQPQHF. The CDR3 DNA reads TGTGCCAGCAGTGCCGACAGGCGTCAGCCCCAGCATTTT.

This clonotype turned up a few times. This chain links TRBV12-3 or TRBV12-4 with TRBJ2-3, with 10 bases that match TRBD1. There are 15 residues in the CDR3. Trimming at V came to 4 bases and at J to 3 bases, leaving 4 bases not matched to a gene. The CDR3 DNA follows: TGTGCCAGCAGTTCGACAGGGGGCGCGACAGATACGCAGTATTTT. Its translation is CASSSTGGATDTQYF.

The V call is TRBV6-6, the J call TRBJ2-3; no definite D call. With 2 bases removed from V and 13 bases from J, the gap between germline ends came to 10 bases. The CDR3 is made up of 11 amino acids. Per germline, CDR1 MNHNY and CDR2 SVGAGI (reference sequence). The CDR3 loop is CASSYEGREYF. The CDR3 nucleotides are TGTGCCAGCAGTTACGAAGGCCGCGAGTATTTT.

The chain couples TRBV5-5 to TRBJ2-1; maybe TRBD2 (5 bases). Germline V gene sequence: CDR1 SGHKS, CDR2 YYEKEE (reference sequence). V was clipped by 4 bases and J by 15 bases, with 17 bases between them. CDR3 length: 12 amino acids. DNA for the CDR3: TGTGCCAGCAGCGTCCGCCCCACGAGGGCGTTCTTC. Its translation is CASSVRPTRAFF. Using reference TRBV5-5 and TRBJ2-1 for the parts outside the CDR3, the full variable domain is DAGVTQSPTHLIKTRGQQVTLRCSPISGHKSVSWYQQVLGQGPQFIFQYYEKEERGRGNFPDRFSARQFPNYSSELNVNALLLGDSALYLCASSVRPTRAFFGPGTRLTVL.

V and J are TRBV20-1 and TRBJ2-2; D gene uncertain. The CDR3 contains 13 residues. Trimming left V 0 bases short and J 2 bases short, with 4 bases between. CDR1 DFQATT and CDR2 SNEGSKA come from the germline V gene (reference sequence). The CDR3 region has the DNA TGCAGTGCTAGAGATTTAAACACCGGGGAGCTGTTTTTT. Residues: CSARDLNTGELFF.

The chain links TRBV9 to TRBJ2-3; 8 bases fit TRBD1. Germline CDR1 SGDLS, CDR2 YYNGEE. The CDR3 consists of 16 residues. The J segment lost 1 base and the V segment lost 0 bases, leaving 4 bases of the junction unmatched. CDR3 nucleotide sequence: TGTGCCAGCAGCGTAGATCCGGGACAGGGCACAGATACGCAGTATTTT. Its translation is CASSVDPGQGTDTQYF.

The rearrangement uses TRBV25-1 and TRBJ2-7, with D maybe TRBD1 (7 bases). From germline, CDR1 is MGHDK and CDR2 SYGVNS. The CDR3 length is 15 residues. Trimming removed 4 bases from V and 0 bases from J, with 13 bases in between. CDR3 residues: CASSGPRGASYEQYF. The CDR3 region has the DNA TGTGCCAGCAGTGGCCCCAGGGGGGCCTCCTACGAGCAGTACTTC.

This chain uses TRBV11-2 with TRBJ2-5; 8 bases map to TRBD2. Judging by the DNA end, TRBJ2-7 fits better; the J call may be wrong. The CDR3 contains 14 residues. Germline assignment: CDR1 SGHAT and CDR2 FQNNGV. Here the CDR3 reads CASSLTSGGHEQYF. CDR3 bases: TGTGCCAGCAGCTTAACTAGCGGCGGCCACGAGCAGTACTTC.

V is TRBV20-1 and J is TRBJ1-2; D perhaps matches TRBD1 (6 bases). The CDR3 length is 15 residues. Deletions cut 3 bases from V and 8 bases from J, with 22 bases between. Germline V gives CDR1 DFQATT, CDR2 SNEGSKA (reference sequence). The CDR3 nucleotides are TGCAGTGCTAGGGTCCTAGAGGGGGGCAAGGCGGGCTACACCTTC. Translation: CSARVLEGGKAGYTF.